Sequencing of this T cell receptor beta chain was carried out in a study of T cell responses to AZD1222 COVID-19 vaccine (dated by TCRdb to 2020 to 2022). In the study overall: AZD1222 recipients given second doses at about 4 weeks or at about 12 weeks were pooled, since spike-specific TCR depth and breadth were not found to differ between the two schedules. TCR sequencing covered roughly 230 trial participants: about 210 given two doses of AZD1222 and about 26 given two doses of MenACWY control vaccine. Enrollment into the trials was organized by age into subgroups of 18-55, 56-69 and 70-plus years, and those subgroups contained about 150, 27 and 61 TCR-sequenced participants, respectively. What the authors observed across the whole study: Only a handful of AZD1222 recipients were SARS-CoV-2 seropositive at baseline, limiting conclusions about previously exposed vaccinees. Epitopes outside the regions mutated in the B.1.351 and B.1.1.7 variants were reportedly recognized by nearly half of the unique spike-specific TCRs. CD4 TCRs associated with the vaccine covered the entire spike protein, and the dominant responses were in regions 160-218 and 743-854. Participants were mostly white British, with more females than males. The authors suggested clonal diversity may have been underestimated. The 56-69-year group was small, and its depth increase did not reach significance, likely because of low power. A significant rise in spike-specific TCR breadth and depth was observed after two AZD1222 doses relative to day 0 and relative to MenACWY recipients. Because no samples from the day 14 peak response were available, repertoires could be characterized only after the peak T cell response.

In the paper's terms, the time point label means: baseline before first vaccination. The vaccinee samples were drawn from two UK trials, COV001 and COV002, one of which was a single-blind randomized controlled phase 2/3 trial testing AZD1222 (ChAdOx1 nCoV-19) in healthy adults. Trial participant PBMC samples were collected at day 0 and day 28 after the second dose for TCRbeta chain sequencing. Inclusive of the bounding cysteine and phenylalanine, the CDR3 is 15 residues long. Only the CDR3 region is kept as DNA, spanning 45 bases read in frame from base 1. V loses 3 bases, J loses 1 base, and the germline ends lie 12 bases apart. As encoded in the germline V gene (reference sequence), CDR1 is SGHNT while CDR2 is YYREEE. Turning to this clone: Its specific antigen is unknown. No base quality information exists; no much larger clone differs at one position.

The CDR3 regions of human TCRbeta chains were subjected to immunosequencing. The authors' pipeline ran thus. TCRs in the repertoires were compared against a reference library of SARS-CoV-2-specific TCRs that had been generated with the MIRA antigen-specificity platform. Breadth was defined as the fraction of unique TCRs that were SARS-CoV-2-associated. Depth was defined as the fraction of total T cells that were SARS-CoV-2-associated. Each spike-specific TCR was assigned to its reactive spike region and to a CD4 or CD8 class using the MIRA data. Log10-transformed breadth and depth values were compared by one-way ANOVA with Sidak's multiple comparisons tests. Here the immuneACCESS table is served through TCRdb, limited to in-frame sequences with V and J called. Missing clones are a known gap in these copies; in checked studies unresolved V genes cover under half, and the rest lacks a known reason. That table gives V, J and clone size, and the DNA gave D and trimming. Recorded for this sample are some 150,000 clones; roughly 90% of them occurred a single time. The ten top clones hold about 3% of the sample.

This chain is built from TRBV5-4 and TRBJ2-3; TRBD2 could be the D gene, as 5 bases match. The sequence was obtained from an adult in good health. Sequencing used peripheral blood, obtained on day 0 of AZD1222 vaccination. The DNA sequence is as follows: TGTGCCAGCAGCTCCGGACTCGGGGGCACAGATACGCAGTATTTT. It encodes CASSSGLGGTDTQYF.